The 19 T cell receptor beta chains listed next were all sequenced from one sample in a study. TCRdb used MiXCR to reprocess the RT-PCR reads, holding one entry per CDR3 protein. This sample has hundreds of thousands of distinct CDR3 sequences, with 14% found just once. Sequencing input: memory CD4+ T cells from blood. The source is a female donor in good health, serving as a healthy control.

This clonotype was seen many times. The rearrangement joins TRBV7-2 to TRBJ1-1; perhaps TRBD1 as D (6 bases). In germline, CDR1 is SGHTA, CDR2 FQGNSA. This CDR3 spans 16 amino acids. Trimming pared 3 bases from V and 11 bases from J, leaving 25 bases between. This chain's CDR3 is CASSLDPGGGAGRAFF. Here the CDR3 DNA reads TGTGCCAGCAGCTTGGACCCCGGGGGGGGCGCTGGTCGGGCTTTCTTT. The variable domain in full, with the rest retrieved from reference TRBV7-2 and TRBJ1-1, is GAGVSQSPSNKVTEKGKDVELRCDPISGHTALYWYRQSLGQGLEFLIYFQGNSAPDKSGLPSDRFSAERTGGSVSTLTIQRTQQEDSAVYLCASSLDPGGGAGRAFFGQGTRLTVV.

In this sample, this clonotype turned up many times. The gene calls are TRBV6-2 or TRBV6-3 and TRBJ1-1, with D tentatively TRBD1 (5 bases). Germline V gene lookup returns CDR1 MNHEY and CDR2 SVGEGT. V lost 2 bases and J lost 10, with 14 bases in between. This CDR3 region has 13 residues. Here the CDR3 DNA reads TGTGCCAGCAGTTACCCCGATCGGAGGGGAGCTTTCTTT. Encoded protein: CASSYPDRRGAFF.

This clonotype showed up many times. This CDR3 reads CASSPSGRIGGETQYF. The CDR3, as DNA: TGTGCCAGCAGTCCTAGCGGGAGGATAGGGGGGGAGACCCAGTACTTC. The V gene is TRBV12-3 or TRBV12-4, the J gene TRBJ2-5; the match to TRBD2 covers 11 bases. The CDR3 sequence is 16 residues long. The junction had 10 bases not matched to a gene; V was cut back by 5 bases and J by 5 bases.

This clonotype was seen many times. CDR3 in DNA: TGCAGCAAATGGTCCTCCTATAATTCACCCCTCCACTTT. It encodes CSKWSSYNSPLHF. V gene TRBV20-1 combines with J gene TRBJ1-6; D gene ambiguous. Germline CDR1 and CDR2: DFQATT and SNEGSKA (reference sequence). The CDR3 spans 13 residues.

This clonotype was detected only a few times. In DNA form, the CDR3 reads TGCGCCAGCAGCTTGGCCCAGGGGGCAGATACTGAAGCTTTCTTT. Its translation is CASSLAQGADTEAFF. J is TRBJ1-1 and V is TRBV5-1; 8 positions match TRBD1. Per germline, CDR1 SGHRS and CDR2 YFSETQ. CDR3 length equals 15 residues. The trim removed 0 bases at V and 5 bases at J, leaving 6 bases unmatched.

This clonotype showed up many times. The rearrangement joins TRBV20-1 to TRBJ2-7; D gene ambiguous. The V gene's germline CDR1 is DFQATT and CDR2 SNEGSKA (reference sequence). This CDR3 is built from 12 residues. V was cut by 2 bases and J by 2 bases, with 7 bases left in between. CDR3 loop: CSARFAAYEQYF. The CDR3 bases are TGCAGTGCTAGATTTGCTGCCTACGAGCAGTACTTC.

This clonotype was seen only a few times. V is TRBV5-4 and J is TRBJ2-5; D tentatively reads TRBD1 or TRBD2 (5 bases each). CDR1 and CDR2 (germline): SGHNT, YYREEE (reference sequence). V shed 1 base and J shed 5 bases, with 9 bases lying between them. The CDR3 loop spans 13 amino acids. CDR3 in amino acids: CASSLIGDETQYF. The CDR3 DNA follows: TGTGCCAGCAGCTTGATTGGGGACGAGACCCAGTACTTC. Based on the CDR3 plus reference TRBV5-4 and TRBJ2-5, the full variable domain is ETGVTQSPTHLIKTRGQQVTLRCSSQSGHNTVSWYQQALGQGPQFIFQYYREEENGRGNFPPRFSGLQFPNYSSELNVNALELDDSALYLCASSLIGDETQYFGPGTRLLVL.

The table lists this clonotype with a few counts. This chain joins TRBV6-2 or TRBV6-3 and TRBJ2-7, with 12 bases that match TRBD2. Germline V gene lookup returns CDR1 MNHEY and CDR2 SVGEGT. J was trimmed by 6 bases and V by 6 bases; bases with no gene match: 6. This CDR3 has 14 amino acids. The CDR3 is CASRRLAGDFEQYF. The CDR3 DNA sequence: TGTGCCAGCAGGCGACTAGCGGGGGACTTCGAGCAGTACTTC.

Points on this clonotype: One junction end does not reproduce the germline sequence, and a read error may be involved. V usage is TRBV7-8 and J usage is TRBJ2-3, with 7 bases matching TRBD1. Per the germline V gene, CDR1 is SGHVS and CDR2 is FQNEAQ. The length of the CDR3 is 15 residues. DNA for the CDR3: TGTGACAGCAGCTTAGAGGGGGCTCGCACAGATACGCAGTATTTT. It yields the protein CDSSLEGARTDTQYF. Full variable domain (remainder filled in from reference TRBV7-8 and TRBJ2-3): GAGVSQSPRYKVAKRGQDVALRCDPISGHVSLFWYQQALGQGPEFLTYFQNEAQLDKSGLPSDRFFAERPEGSVSTLKIQRTQQEDSAVYLCDSSLEGARTDTQYFGPGTRLTVL.

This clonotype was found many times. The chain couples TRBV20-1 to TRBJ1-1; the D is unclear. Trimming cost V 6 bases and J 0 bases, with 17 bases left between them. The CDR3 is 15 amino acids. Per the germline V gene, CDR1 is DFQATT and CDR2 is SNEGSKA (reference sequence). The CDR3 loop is CSAPIAGYMNTEAFF. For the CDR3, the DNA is TGCAGTGCACCGATTGCTGGCTACATGAACACTGAAGCTTTCTTT.

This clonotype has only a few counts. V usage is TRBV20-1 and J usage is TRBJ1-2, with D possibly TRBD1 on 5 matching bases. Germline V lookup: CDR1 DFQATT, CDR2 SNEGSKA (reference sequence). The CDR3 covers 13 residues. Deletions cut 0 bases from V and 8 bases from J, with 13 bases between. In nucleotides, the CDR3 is TGCAGTGCTAGAGATCCTACGGGGGTAGGCTACACCTTC. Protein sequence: CSARDPTGVGYTF.

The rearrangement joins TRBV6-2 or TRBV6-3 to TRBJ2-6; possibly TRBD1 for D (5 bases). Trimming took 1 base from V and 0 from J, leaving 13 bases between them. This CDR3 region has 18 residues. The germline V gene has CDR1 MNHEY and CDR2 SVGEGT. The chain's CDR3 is CASSYFSRTNSGANVLTF. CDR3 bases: TGTGCCAGCAGTTACTTTTCAAGGACAAACTCTGGGGCCAACGTCCTGACTTTC.

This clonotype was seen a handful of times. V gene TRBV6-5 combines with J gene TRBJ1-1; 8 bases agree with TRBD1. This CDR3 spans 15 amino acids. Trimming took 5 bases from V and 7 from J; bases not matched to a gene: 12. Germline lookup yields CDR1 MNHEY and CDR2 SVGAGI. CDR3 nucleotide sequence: TGTGCCAGCAGTCGAGCCCCGGACAGGGTATTTGAAGCTTTCTTT. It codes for CASSRAPDRVFEAFF.

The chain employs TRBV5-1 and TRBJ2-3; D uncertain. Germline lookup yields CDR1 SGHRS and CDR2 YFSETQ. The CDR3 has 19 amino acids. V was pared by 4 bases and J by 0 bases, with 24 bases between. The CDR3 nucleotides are TGCGCCAGCAGCCTAACAATGAGAACGGGCAGACCTAGCACAGATACGCAGTATTTT. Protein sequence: CASSLTMRTGRPSTDTQYF.

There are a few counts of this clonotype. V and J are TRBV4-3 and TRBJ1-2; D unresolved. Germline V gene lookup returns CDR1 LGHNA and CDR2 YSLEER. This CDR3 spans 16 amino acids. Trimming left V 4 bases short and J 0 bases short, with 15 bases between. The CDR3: CASSPTVGPANYGYTF. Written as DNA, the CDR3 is TGCGCCAGCAGCCCGACCGTCGGCCCTGCTAACTATGGCTACACCTTC.

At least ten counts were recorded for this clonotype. This CDR3 reads CASSLQSPSGNEQFF. CDR3 nucleotides: TGCGCCAGCAGCTTGCAGAGTCCATCGGGCAATGAGCAGTTCTTC. V usage is TRBV5-1 and J usage is TRBJ2-1; unclear D gene. Between the trimmed V and J ends, which lost 1 base and 6 bases, there was a span of 14 bases. This CDR3 contains 15 residues. Germline CDR1 SGHRS, CDR2 YFSETQ.

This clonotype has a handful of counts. The CDR3, as DNA: TGCGCCAGCAGCTTGGAGGGCGGCGGATACTACTCCTACAATGAGCAGTTCTTC. Amino acids: CASSLEGGGYYSYNEQFF. V usage is TRBV5-1 and J usage is TRBJ2-1; D remains ambiguous. The V gene's germline CDR1 is SGHRS and CDR2 YFSETQ. Trimming stripped 0 bases from V and 0 bases from J, with 16 bases between. The CDR3 covers 18 residues.

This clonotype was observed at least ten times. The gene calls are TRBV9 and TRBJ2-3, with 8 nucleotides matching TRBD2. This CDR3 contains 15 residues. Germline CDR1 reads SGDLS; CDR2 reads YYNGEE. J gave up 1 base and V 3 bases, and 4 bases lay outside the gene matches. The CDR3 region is CASSARSGGTDTQYF. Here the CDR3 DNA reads TGTGCCAGCAGCGCCCGTAGCGGGGGCACAGATACGCAGTATTTT.

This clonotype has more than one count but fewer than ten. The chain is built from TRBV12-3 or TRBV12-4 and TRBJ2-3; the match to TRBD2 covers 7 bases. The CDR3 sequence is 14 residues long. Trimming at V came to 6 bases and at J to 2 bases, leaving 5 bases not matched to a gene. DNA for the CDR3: TGTGCCAGCAGCCGACTAGCAAACACAGATACGCAGTATTTT. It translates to CASSRLANTDTQYF.